This T cell receptor beta chain was retrieved from a study of breast tumors, draining lymph nodes, adjacent tissues. This clonotype was recorded at least ten times. What it binds is not known. V gave up 6 bases and J gave up 5 bases; unmatched junction bases: 7. The CDR3 length is 16 residues. Germline loops: CDR1 LNHDA, CDR2 SQIVND (reference sequence). Study observations and caveats: Luminal-like breast cancer showed significantly greater tumor-nontumor repertoire similarity than basal-like breast cancer did. Findings are consistent with lymph node origin and intratumoral expansion of most tumor T cells. Tumors had less TCR diversity than lymph nodes, more than nontumor tissue. Data only fit, rather than demonstrated, lymph node origin of most tumor T cells.

Axillary draining lymph nodes of breast cancer patients supplied the node samples. TCRdb ran MiXCR on the multiplex PCR reads and lists one entry per CDR3 protein. The sample has about 130,000 distinct CDR3 sequences; 20% to 25% are singletons. The chain joins TRBV19 to TRBJ2-1, with TRBD2 matching 13 bases. Sequenced input: axillary lymph node tissue. This sequence was found in a female donor with breast cancer. Some clones in this sample may be carry-over from other donors' samples. The CDR3 is CASRSSGTSGDNEQFF. For the CDR3, the DNA is TGTGCCAGTAGATCCAGCGGGACTAGCGGGGACAATGAGCAGTTCTTC. The variable domain in full, completed from reference TRBV19 and TRBJ2-1, reads DGGITQSPKYLFRKEGQNVTLSCEQNLNHDAMYWYRQDPGQGLRLIYYSQIVNDFQKGDIAEGYSVSREKKESFPLTVTSAQKNPTAFYLCASRSSGTSGDNEQFFGPGTRLTVL.